This entry lists 28 T cell receptor beta chains sequenced from one sample in a study of T-cell memory formation after mild COVID-19. A single record per CDR3 protein comes from TCRdb applying MiXCR to the 5' RACE reads. The table includes some 350,000 distinct CDR3 sequences, over 10% detected once. The material sequenced was PBMCs or a T cell subset sorted from them (not recorded which). The source of these receptors is a man aged 18-30 years who had mild COVID-19 (a few samples of this study predate the infection). Cell type and time point are not known.

Many counts were recorded for this clonotype. The CDR3, as DNA: TGTGCCAGCAGCCCGAGGGGCGGCTATGGCTACACCTTC. Its translation is CASSPRGGYGYTF. The chain combines TRBV12-3 or TRBV12-4 with TRBJ1-2, with a weak D call TRBD1 (5 bases). The CDR3 runs 13 residues. V was shortened by 6 bases and J by 4 bases, with 12 bases between the two germline ends.

This clonotype was recorded many times. The chain employs TRBV10-2 and TRBJ1-3; D call uncertain. Deletions cut 4 bases from V and 4 bases from J, with 8 bases between. The length of the CDR3 is 13 residues. Germline values: CDR1 WSHSY, CDR2 SAAADI. CDR3 loop: CASSVTEGNTIYF. In DNA form, the CDR3 reads TGCGCCAGCAGTGTGACGGAGGGAAACACCATATATTTT.

This clonotype was observed many times. The chain recombines TRBV7-2 with TRBJ2-3, with D perhaps matching TRBD2 (5 bases). Germline V lookup: CDR1 SGHTA, CDR2 FQGNSA. The CDR3 runs 13 residues. V lost 8 bases to trimming and J lost 5 bases, with 14 bases between them. CDR3 protein: CASGRKGEDTQYF. The CDR3 DNA is TGTGCCAGCGGGAGAAAGGGTGAAGATACGCAGTATTTT.

The V gene is TRBV2, the J gene TRBJ1-1; D gene ambiguous. The CDR3 runs to 11 residues. The germline V gene encodes CDR1 SNHLY and CDR2 FYNNEI. V was cut by 7 bases and J by 4 bases, with 7 bases left in between. The CDR3 DNA reads TGTGCCAGCATTCAGGCCACTGAAGCTTTCTTT. As protein: CASIQATEAFF.

This clonotype has a count of ten or more. The chain joins TRBV7-6 to TRBJ2-1; tentative D call: TRBD1 (8 bases). The CDR3 spans 14 residues. Trimming pared 3 bases from V and 7 bases from J, leaving 13 bases between. Germline CDR1 SGHVS, CDR2 FNYEAQ. In nucleotides, the CDR3 is TGTGCCAGCAGCTTTGGACAGGGAGGGAATGAGCAGTTCTTC. It codes for CASSFGQGGNEQFF.

The V call is TRBV3-1, the J call TRBJ2-1, with TRBD2 matching over 9 bases. This CDR3 spans 15 amino acids. Germline assignment: CDR1 LGHDT and CDR2 YNNKEL (reference sequence). Losses at the gene ends were 3 bases for V and 10 bases for J; bases not matched to a gene: 10. CDR3 DNA sequence: TGTGCCAGCAGCCACGGGGCTAGCGGGGTTCGAGAGCAGTTCTTC. Its translation: CASSHGASGVREQFF.

The chain is built from TRBV5-5 and TRBJ2-7, with TRBD2 matching over 10 bases. The germline V gene encodes CDR1 SGHKS and CDR2 YYEKEE (reference sequence). CDR3 length: 16 residues. After removal of 4 bases from V and 3 bases from J, the junction contained 10 bases not matched to a gene. The CDR3 nucleotides are TGTGCCAGCAGCCCCCGGGGCCTAGCGGGGGTCTACGAGCAGTACGTC. It translates to CASSPRGLAGVYEQYV.

The gene calls are TRBV7-2 and TRBJ1-6; D is possibly TRBD1 (5 bases). The V gene lost 2 bases and the J gene lost 7 bases, with 18 bases spanning the gap. Germline-derived CDR1 and CDR2 are SGHTA and FQGNSA. This CDR3 is 17 amino acids long. For the CDR3, the DNA is TGTGCCAGCAGCTTATTCTCCCCTATGACAGCAAATTCACCCCTCCACTTT. Residues: CASSLFSPMTANSPLHF.

This clonotype was seen a handful of times. The chain employs TRBV7-2 and TRBJ1-2, with D perhaps TRBD1 (6 bases). Germline values: CDR1 SGHTA, CDR2 FQGNSA. V lost 3 bases to trimming and J lost 7 bases, with 12 bases between them. The CDR3 is made up of 13 amino acids. CDR3 in DNA: TGTGCCAGCAGCTTGGCAGGGGCGAGTGGCTACACCTTC. It translates to CASSLAGASGYTF.

This clonotype was seen a handful of times. The rearrangement joins TRBV11-1 to TRBJ1-1; D may be TRBD1 (5 bases). CDR1 is SGHAT, CDR2 FQDESV, per germline (reference sequence). The V end lost 3 bases, the J end lost 7 bases, and 15 bases lay between the germline ends. The CDR3 runs 14 residues. The CDR3: CASSLGRDRIEAFF. The CDR3 DNA reads TGTGCCAGCAGCTTGGGAAGGGACCGGATTGAAGCTTTCTTT.

This clonotype was recorded a few times. The genes are TRBV20-1 and TRBJ1-1; TRBD1 agrees at 11 bases. Germline trimming cut 1 base from V and 3 bases from J; bases unmatched to any gene: 4. Germline CDR1 DFQATT, CDR2 SNEGSKA (reference sequence). CDR3 length: 15 amino acids. The CDR3 region is CSARVPGQGDTEAFF. The CDR3 nucleotides are TGCAGTGCTAGAGTCCCGGGACAGGGGGACACTGAAGCTTTCTTT.

The J gene is TRBJ2-2, the V gene TRBV6-5, with a possible D match to TRBD2 (5 bases). Germline CDR1 reads MNHEY; CDR2 reads SVGAGI. The CDR3 is made up of 15 amino acids. V was pared by 0 bases and J by 8 bases, with 13 bases between. CDR3 residues: CASSYSTRTEGELFF. Here the CDR3 DNA reads TGTGCCAGCAGTTACTCGACCAGGACTGAGGGGGAGCTGTTTTTT.

The chain uses TRBV7-2 and TRBJ2-3, with D hard to call. Trimming left V 5 bases short and J 4 bases short, with 10 bases between. The CDR3 loop spans 13 amino acids. Germline-derived CDR1 and CDR2 are SGHTA and FQGNSA. This CDR3 reads CASSPHPSDTQYF. The CDR3 DNA sequence: TGTGCCAGCAGCCCCCACCCTTCAGATACGCAGTATTTT.

This clonotype turned up a few times. Possible read error: a much larger clone is one base away. The chain employs TRBV13 and TRBJ1-2; 8 bases match TRBD1. This CDR3 comprises 13 residues. Trimming removed 3 bases from V and 4 bases from J; junction bases left unmatched: 1. Germline values: CDR1 PRHDT, CDR2 FYEKMQ (reference sequence). CDR3 in amino acids: CASSLGQVYGYTF. CDR3 DNA sequence: TGTGCCAGCAGCTTGGGACAGGTCTATGGCTACACCTTC.

The chain carries TRBV2 and TRBJ1-5; no reliable D call. V lost 4 bases and J lost 0, with 10 bases in between. The germline V gene has CDR1 SNHLY and CDR2 FYNNEI. CDR3 length: 15 residues. The CDR3 region is CASSGLESSNQPQHF. For the CDR3, the DNA is TGTGCCAGCAGTGGGCTCGAGAGTAGCAATCAGCCCCAGCATTTT. The full variable domain, completed using reference TRBV2 and TRBJ1-5, is EPEVTQTPSHQVTQMGQEVILRCVPISNHLYFYWYRQILGQKVEFLVSFYNNEISEKSEIFDDQFSVERPDGSNFTLKIRSTKLEDSAMYFCASSGLESSNQPQHFGDGTRLSIL.

In this sample, this clonotype turned up a few times. The chain uses TRBV7-2 and TRBJ2-7, with TRBD2 matching over 9 bases. The V segment lost 4 bases and the J segment 5 bases; nucleotides outside the gene matches: 6. The germline V gene has CDR1 SGHTA and CDR2 FQGNSA. The CDR3 runs 14 residues. CDR3 residues: CASSYSGGGNEQYF. DNA for the CDR3: TGTGCCAGCAGCTATAGCGGGGGCGGGAACGAGCAGTACTTC.

The rearrangement links TRBV7-6 to TRBJ2-5; D remains ambiguous. With 5 bases removed from V and 5 bases from J, the gap between germline ends came to 15 bases. Germline V gene data show CDR1 as SGHVS and CDR2 as FNYEAQ. This CDR3 has 14 residues. This chain's CDR3 is CASSPVPGRETQYF. CDR3 DNA sequence: TGTGCCAGCAGCCCGGTCCCGGGTAGGGAGACCCAGTACTTC.

This clonotype was seen more than once but under ten times. The chain couples TRBV29-1 to TRBJ1-1; D may be TRBD1 (6 bases). CDR3 length: 15 residues. Germline assignment: CDR1 SQVTM and CDR2 ANQGSEA. V lost 3 bases to trimming and J lost 3 bases, with 17 bases between them. CDR3: CSVEDDVEGDTEAFF. In nucleotides, the CDR3 is TGCAGCGTTGAGGATGACGTTGAGGGGGACACTGAAGCTTTCTTT.

This clonotype was seen ten or more times. The chain employs TRBV5-1 and TRBJ2-7, with D uncertain. The V and J ends lost 2 bases and 6 bases respectively, with 24 bases between them. This CDR3 is built from 17 residues. The V gene's germline CDR1 is SGHRS and CDR2 YFSETQ. The CDR3: CASSFGGWPQQTSEQYF. The CDR3 nucleotides are TGCGCCAGCAGCTTTGGCGGCTGGCCCCAGCAGACGAGCGAGCAGTACTTC. The entire variable domain, with the rest obtained from reference TRBV5-1 and TRBJ2-7, is as follows: KAGVTQTPRYLIKTRGQQVTLSCSPISGHRSVSWYQQTPGQGLQFLFEYFSETQRNKGNFPGRFSGRQFSNSRSEMNVSTLELGDSALYLCASSFGGWPQQTSEQYFGPGTRLTVT.

J is TRBJ1-2 and V is TRBV4-1; weak D call: TRBD1 (6 bases). Trimming shortened V by 10 bases and J by 2 bases, and 20 bases separated the two germline ends. The CDR3 contains 15 residues. The germline V gene has CDR1 MGHRA and CDR2 YSYEKL. The CDR3 here is CATRQVIGGNYGYTF. The CDR3 DNA follows: TGCGCCACCCGACAGGTCATAGGGGGGAACTATGGCTACACCTTC.

This clonotype has more than one count but fewer than ten. This chain links TRBV2 with TRBJ1-2, with 7 bases lining up with TRBD1. Germline values: CDR1 SNHLY, CDR2 FYNNEI. The CDR3 contains 13 residues. The V segment lost 8 bases and the J segment 13 bases; nucleotides outside the gene matches: 16. Here the CDR3 reads CASLNSLGTAATF. The DNA for the CDR3 is TGTGCCAGCCTAAATAGTCTGGGGACAGCAGCCACCTTC.

The rearrangement links TRBV3-1 to TRBJ1-1; D is unclear. V shed 4 bases and J shed 1 base, with 7 bases lying between them. The length of the CDR3 is 13 residues. The V gene's germline CDR1 is LGHDT and CDR2 YNNKEL (reference sequence). In DNA form, the CDR3 reads TGTGCCAGCAGCCGGTGGGGGAACACTGAAGCTTTCTTT. This encodes CASSRWGNTEAFF.

This clonotype was seen more than once but under ten times. The V and J genes are TRBV7-2 and TRBJ2-1; 7 positions match TRBD1. With 5 bases clipped from V and 7 bases from J, the junction kept 5 bases outside the gene matches. Germline V gives CDR1 SGHTA, CDR2 FQGNSA. The CDR3 length is 13 residues. The CDR3 DNA is TGTGCCAGCAGCCAAATGACAGGGAATGAGCAGTTCTTC. Residues: CASSQMTGNEQFF. Full variable domain (rest looked up from reference TRBV7-2 and TRBJ2-1): GAGVSQSPSNKVTEKGKDVELRCDPISGHTALYWYRQSLGQGLEFLIYFQGNSAPDKSGLPSDRFSAERTGGSVSTLTIQRTQQEDSAVYLCASSQMTGNEQFFGPGTRLTVL.

This clonotype has a handful of counts. The chain recombines TRBV25-1 with TRBJ2-7; possible D gene TRBD2, 5 bases. Between the trimmed V and J ends, which lost 3 bases and 7 bases, there was a span of 13 bases. The CDR3 totals 13 residues. Germline CDR1 MGHDK, CDR2 SYGVNS. The CDR3 coding sequence is TGTGCCAGCAGTGACAAGGGTGGAGGTGAGCAGTACGTC. Translation: CASSDKGGGEQYV.

The V gene is TRBV20-1, the J gene TRBJ2-5; 8 bases align to TRBD1. The CDR3 loop spans 17 amino acids. Germline assignment: CDR1 DFQATT and CDR2 SNEGSKA (reference sequence). Unmatched junction bases numbered 18, after V lost 5 bases and J lost 4 bases. CDR3 nucleotide sequence: TGCAGTGCTGTCGAGCCTAGTTTCAGGGGGCGCGGAGAGACCCAGTACTTC. Translating gives CSAVEPSFRGRGETQYF.

This clonotype occurred a few times. This chain joins TRBV5-6 and TRBJ2-6, with D possibly being TRBD2 (6 bases). Germline CDR1 reads SGHDT; CDR2 reads YYEEEE. This CDR3 has 14 amino acids. The V end was cut by 4 bases, the J end by 4 bases, with 9 bases between. The CDR3: CASSLEGGANVLTF. The CDR3 nucleotides read TGTGCCAGCAGCCTGGAGGGCGGGGCCAACGTCCTGACTTTC.

This clonotype turned up a few times. CDR3 bases: TGCGCCAGCAGCCAAGGGGTCCTTCAGGGTACTGAAGCTTTCTTT. Its translation is CASSQGVLQGTEAFF. This chain uses TRBV4-1 with TRBJ1-1, with D tentatively TRBD1 (5 bases). Trimming stripped 1 base from V and 5 bases from J, with 14 bases between. This CDR3 is built from 15 residues. In germline, CDR1 is MGHRA, CDR2 YSYEKL.

The table lists this clonotype with many counts. The chain is built from TRBV29-1 and TRBJ2-5; D is possibly TRBD1 (5 bases). The ends were cut back, 4 bases at V and 0 bases at J, with 6 bases in the middle. This CDR3 region has 12 residues. Germline loops: CDR1 SQVTM, CDR2 ANQGSEA. CDR3 region: CSVGQHQETQYF. The CDR3 region has the DNA TGCAGCGTTGGACAGCACCAAGAGACCCAGTACTTC.